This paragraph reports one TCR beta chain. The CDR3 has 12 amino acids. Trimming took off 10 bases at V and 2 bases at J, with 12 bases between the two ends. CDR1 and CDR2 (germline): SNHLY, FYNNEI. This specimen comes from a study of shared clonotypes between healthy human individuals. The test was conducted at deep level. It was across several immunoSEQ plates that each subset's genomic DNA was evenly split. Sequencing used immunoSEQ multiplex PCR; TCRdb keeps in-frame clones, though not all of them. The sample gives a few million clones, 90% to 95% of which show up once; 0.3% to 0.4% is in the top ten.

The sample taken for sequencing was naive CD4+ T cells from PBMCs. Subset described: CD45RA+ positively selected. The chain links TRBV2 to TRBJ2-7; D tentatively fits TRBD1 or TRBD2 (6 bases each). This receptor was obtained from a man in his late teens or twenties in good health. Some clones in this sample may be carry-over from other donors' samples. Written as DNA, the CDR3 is TGTGCCACCCGGAGGGGGGCCTACGAGCAGTACTTC. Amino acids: CATRRGAYEQYF.